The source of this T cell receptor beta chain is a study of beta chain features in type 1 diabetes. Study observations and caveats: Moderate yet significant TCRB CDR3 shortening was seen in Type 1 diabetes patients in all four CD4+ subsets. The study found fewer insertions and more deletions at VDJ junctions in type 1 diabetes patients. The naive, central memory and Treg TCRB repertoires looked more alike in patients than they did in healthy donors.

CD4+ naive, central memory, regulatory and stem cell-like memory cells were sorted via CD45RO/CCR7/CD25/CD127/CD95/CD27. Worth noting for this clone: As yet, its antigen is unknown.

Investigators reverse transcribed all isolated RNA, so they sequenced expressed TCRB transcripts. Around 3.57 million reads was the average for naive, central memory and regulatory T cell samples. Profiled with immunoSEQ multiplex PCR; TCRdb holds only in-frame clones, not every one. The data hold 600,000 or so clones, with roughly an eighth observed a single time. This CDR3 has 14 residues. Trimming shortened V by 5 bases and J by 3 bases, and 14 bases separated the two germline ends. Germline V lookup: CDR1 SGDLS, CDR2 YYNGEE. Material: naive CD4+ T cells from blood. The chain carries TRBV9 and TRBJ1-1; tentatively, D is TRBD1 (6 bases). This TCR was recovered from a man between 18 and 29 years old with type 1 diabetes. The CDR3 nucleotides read TGTGCCAGCAGTTATCAGGGGTGGGACACTGAAGCTTTCTTT. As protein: CASSYQGWDTEAFF.